This T cell receptor (beta chain) was retrieved from a study of T cells after yellow fever vaccination. Study background: It was SMART-Seq v4 Ultra Low Input that prepared the fractions with low cell numbers.

Study-level results: Any FACS-sorted repertoire could hold abundant clonotypes that contaminate it from the bulk population. Most clones from primary vaccination were detected again post-booster (around 95% CD4, roughly 85% CD8).

As concerns this clonotype: Its antigen is not known. Its ends do not fully match the called genes, so a read error is possible.

This CDR3 contains 14 residues. Germline V gene lookup returns CDR1 SGHRS and CDR2 YFSETQ. Template-switching 5'RACE yielded the TCR cDNA; a universal primer site and UMIs were added in the process. TCRdb independently ran MiXCR on the 5' RACE reads; one entry per CDR3 protein. The data contain about 320,000 distinct CDR3 sequences, about 10% of them singletons. Source: CD4+ T cells sorted from PBMCs, taken 45 days after the yellow fever booster vaccination. The rearrangement joins TRBV5-1 to TRBJ2-1; the D gene is possibly TRBD1 (6 bases). The TCR sequence derives from a young man who received the YFV17D yellow fever vaccine. The CDR3 loop reads CASSSDSEYNGQFF. The CDR3 DNA sequence: TGCGCCAGCAGCTCGGACAGTGAGTACAATGGGCAGTTCTTC.